This T cell receptor beta chain emerged from a study of blood T cell repertoires in COVID-19. Study information: The United States, Italy and Spain provided the acute and convalescent COVID-19 samples. In each case, the material was cDNA or gDNA derived from T cells, B-cell-depleted T cells, or PBMCs.

The CDR3 extends over 15 amino acids. CDR1 and CDR2 (germline): LNHDA, SQIVND (reference sequence). The ends lost 4 bases at V and 4 bases at J; junction bases unmatched: 7. Methods used by the authors: Reference gene primer amplification yielded estimated nucleated cell counts. Generated by immunoSEQ multiplex PCR, the TCRdb table keeps only in-frame clones and is missing some. The V and J calls and clone size were taken over from that table, and D and trimming were inferred from the DNA. This sample has more than 300,000 clones; about 90% occur once, and the top ten carry over 9.5%. This receptor was identified in a woman aged 25 to 45 with COVID-19, enrolled during active disease. The specimen sequenced was peripheral blood. The gene calls are TRBV19 and TRBJ1-2, with 9 positions matching TRBD1. Written as DNA, the CDR3 is TGTGCCAGTAGTAACCTCCCGGACAGGGGCTATGGCTACACCTTC. Translation gives CASSNLPDRGYGYTF.